The 7 T cell receptor beta chains below were found in one sample sequenced in a study of T cell responses to AZD1222 COVID-19 vaccine. TCRdb keeps only in-frame clones here, not all; method: immunoSEQ multiplex PCR. Of about 170,000 clones in the sample, 80% to 95% are singletons; the top ten hold over 1.5%. The sample was peripheral blood, taken on day 0 of AZD1222 vaccination. These receptors were taken from an adult in good health.

The chain joins TRBV2 to TRBJ2-2, with 7 bases lining up with TRBD1. Trimming cost V 6 bases and J 1 base; bases outside gene matches: 5. The CDR3 covers 15 residues. Germline loops: CDR1 SNHLY, CDR2 FYNNEI. The chain's CDR3 is CASRSQGVNTGELFF. The DNA of the CDR3 is TGTGCCAGCAGGTCGCAGGGGGTGAACACCGGGGAGCTGTTTTTT.

The chain recombines TRBV18 with TRBJ2-2; 10 bases agree with TRBD1. Losses at the gene ends were 3 bases for V and 3 bases for J; bases not matched to a gene: 4. Germline lookup yields CDR1 KGHSH and CDR2 LQKENI. This CDR3 comprises 16 residues. The CDR3 DNA reads as TGTGCCAGCTCACCGGGGACAGGGGCCTACACCGGGGAGCTGTTTTTT. Protein product: CASSPGTGAYTGELFF.

The V gene is TRBV9, the J gene TRBJ2-2; the D gene is possibly TRBD1 (6 bases). V was shortened by 1 base and J by 1 base, with 8 bases between the two germline ends. The CDR3 extends over 15 amino acids. Germline CDR1 SGDLS, CDR2 YYNGEE. CDR3 loop: CASSVTGRNTGELFF. The CDR3 DNA reads as TGTGCCAGCAGCGTAACAGGGAGGAACACCGGGGAGCTGTTTTTT.

The V call is TRBV7-2, the J call TRBJ2-5, with TRBD2 matching over 9 bases. This CDR3 has 18 residues. Germline trimming cut 3 bases from V and 4 bases from J; bases unmatched to any gene: 15. Germline loops: CDR1 SGHTA, CDR2 FQGNSA. The CDR3 nucleotides read TGTGCCAGCAGCTTCGGGGGGGCGGGGGGGCCCTCCGGAGAGACCCAGTACTTC. It specifies CASSFGGAGGPSGETQYF.

This chain uses TRBV6-5 with TRBJ1-1; 8 nucleotides agree with TRBD1. The J segment lost 9 bases and the V segment lost 4 bases, leaving 13 bases of the junction unmatched. This CDR3 contains 15 residues. The germline V gene has CDR1 MNHEY and CDR2 SVGAGI. This CDR3 is CASSCGGRGPPQAFF. The CDR3, as DNA: TGTGCCAGCAGTTGCGGGGGCAGGGGGCCGCCCCAAGCTTTCTTT.

This sequence joins TRBV4-3 and TRBJ1-5; possible D gene TRBD1, 6 bases. The length of the CDR3 is 13 residues. Germline V gene sequence: CDR1 LGHNA, CDR2 YSLEER. Trimming stripped 4 bases from V and 6 bases from J, with 10 bases between. CDR3 DNA: TGCGCCAGCAGCCGTTCACAGGGTCAGCCCCAGCATTTT. It encodes CASSRSQGQPQHF.

A few counts support this clone. The chain recombines TRBV30 with TRBJ1-1, with D unresolved. Germline CDR1 GTSNPN, CDR2 SVGIG (reference sequence). The length of the CDR3 is 13 residues. V dropped 0 bases and J dropped 0 bases, with 5 bases sitting between them. CDR3 amino acids: CAWSVSVNTEAFF. In nucleotides, the CDR3 is TGTGCCTGGAGTGTATCAGTGAACACTGAAGCTTTCTTT.